Following are 30 T cell receptor beta chains from one sample sequenced in a study of T-cell memory formation after mild COVID-19. TCRdb called the 5' RACE reads again in MiXCR, with one record for every CDR3 protein. The sample includes hundreds of thousands of distinct CDR3 sequences, 20% to 25% of them seen just once. Sample: PBMCs or a T cell subset sorted from them (not recorded which). All receptors derive from a man younger than 35 who had mild COVID-19 (a few samples of this study predate the infection). Cell type and time point are not known.

This clonotype has only a few counts. The chain links TRBV21-1 to TRBJ2-2; TRBD1, the D gene given by the table, was not confirmed from the DNA. TRBV21-1 is a pseudogene locus. There are 16 residues in the CDR3. CDR3 coding DNA: TGTGCCAGCAGCAAAGTAGATTCGGGGGTTAGGGGGGAGCTGTTTTTT. Translating gives CASSKVDSGVRGELFF.

There are a few counts of this clonotype. This sequence joins TRBV12-3 or TRBV12-4 and TRBJ1-6; 10 positions match TRBD1. The CDR3 has 15 residues. The V and J ends lost 5 bases and 6 bases, in that order; junction bases with no gene match: 4. In nucleotides, the CDR3 is TGTGCCAGCAGTACTGGGACAGGGGCTAATTCACCCCTCCACTTT. This translates into CASSTGTGANSPLHF.

V usage is TRBV5-1 and J usage is TRBJ2-5; 10 bases fit TRBD2. CDR1 and CDR2 (germline): SGHRS, YFSETQ. Unmatched junction bases numbered 5, after V lost 4 bases and J lost 2 bases. This CDR3 has 15 amino acids. The DNA for the CDR3 is TGCGCCAGCAGCATACTAGCGGGACAGCAAGAGACCCAGTACTTC. It is translated as CASSILAGQQETQYF.

V gene TRBV7-6 combines with J gene TRBJ2-2; tentative D call: TRBD1 (6 bases). Germline CDR1 is SGHVS and CDR2 is FNYEAQ. The CDR3 runs 14 residues. V lost 3 bases, J lost 4 bases, and 9 bases lay in between. CDR3 DNA sequence: TGTGCCAGCAGCTTTAAACAGGGCACCGGGGAGCTGTTTTTT. Translated, it gives CASSFKQGTGELFF.

This clonotype has a handful of counts. The chain uses TRBV4-1 and TRBJ1-5; no clear D. The CDR3 loop spans 14 amino acids. Trimming shortened V by 1 base and J by 5 bases, and 9 bases separated the two germline ends. CDR1 and CDR2 from the germline V gene are MGHRA and YSYEKL. The CDR3 loop is CASSQVPGDQPQHF. The CDR3 nucleotides read TGCGCCAGCAGCCAAGTCCCGGGAGATCAGCCCCAGCATTTT.

This clonotype has a handful of counts. The chain couples TRBV3-1 to TRBJ2-7; the D gene is possibly TRBD2 (6 bases). Per germline, CDR1 LGHDT and CDR2 YNNKEL (reference sequence). This CDR3 is built from 14 residues. Trimming cost V 6 bases and J 5 bases, with 17 bases left between them. The CDR3: CASSLSRGYDEQYF. As DNA, the CDR3 is TGTGCCAGCAGTCTCAGTCGGGGGTACGACGAGCAGTACTTC.

The V call is TRBV27, the J call TRBJ1-2; TRBD1 agrees at 7 bases. Looked up from germline, CDR1 is MNHEY and CDR2 is SMNVEV (reference sequence). J gave up 5 bases and V 5 bases, and 8 bases lay outside the gene matches. The CDR3 spans 14 residues. The CDR3 nucleotides are TGTGCCAGCAGTCGCCGGGACAGAAGATATGGCTACACCTTC. Protein sequence: CASSRRDRRYGYTF.

There are a few counts of this clonotype. The DNA for the CDR3 is TGTGCCACCAGCAGAGATCGTTTGCCCCAGCCCCAGCATTTT. Amino acid sequence: CATSRDRLPQPQHF. The gene calls are TRBV15 and TRBJ1-5; no clear D gene. Germline V gene sequence: CDR1 LNHNV, CDR2 YYDKDF (reference sequence). The V end lost 0 bases, the J end lost 7 bases, and 10 bases lay between the germline ends. There are 14 residues in the CDR3.

The V and J genes are TRBV6-5 and TRBJ2-1; TRBD2 is a possible D gene (5 bases). CDR3 length equals 15 residues. Trimming left V 7 bases short and J 8 bases short, with 21 bases between. CDR1 is MNHEY, CDR2 SVGAGI, per germline. CDR3 region: CASIPSEGLTDEQFF. The CDR3 DNA reads TGTGCCAGCATTCCGTCCGAGGGCCTCACGGATGAGCAGTTCTTC.

This clonotype was counted many times. J is TRBJ2-3 and V is TRBV24-1, with 9 bases identical to TRBD1. The CDR3 consists of 14 residues. In germline, CDR1 is KGHDR, CDR2 SFDVKD. Trimming took 9 bases from V and 1 from J; bases not matched to a gene: 4. CDR3 DNA sequence: TGTGCCACCGCCGGACAGGGGCGCACAGATACGCAGTATTTT. This codes for CATAGQGRTDTQYF.

The V gene is TRBV6-5, the J gene TRBJ1-1; 9 bases map to TRBD1. The V gene end was trimmed by 0 bases and the J gene end by 3 bases; junction bases not matched to a gene: 5. Germline assignment: CDR1 MNHEY and CDR2 SVGAGI. The CDR3 runs 16 residues. CDR3 region: CASSYSGQGRHTEAFF. In DNA, the CDR3 is TGTGCCAGCAGTTACTCCGGACAGGGGCGACACACTGAAGCTTTCTTT.

The genes are TRBV2 and TRBJ2-7; D may correspond to TRBD1 or TRBD2 (6 bases each). Germline lookup yields CDR1 SNHLY and CDR2 FYNNEI. Trimming stripped 4 bases from V and 6 bases from J, with 10 bases between. The CDR3 spans 12 residues. The CDR3 DNA sequence: TGTGCCAGCAGTGCGGGGGCGCCCGAGCAGTACGTC. Its translation: CASSAGAPEQYV.

This clonotype turned up a few times. The V gene is TRBV15, the J gene TRBJ2-1; D is perhaps TRBD2 (6 bases). The CDR3 sequence is 12 residues long. The V end was cut by 0 bases, the J end by 9 bases, with 6 bases between. Germline loops: CDR1 LNHNV, CDR2 YYDKDF (reference sequence). CDR3: CATSRDGGEQFF. In nucleotides, the CDR3 is TGTGCCACCAGCAGAGACGGGGGTGAGCAGTTCTTC.

The table lists this clonotype with a few counts. The V and J genes are TRBV20-1 and TRBJ1-2; D is uncertain. The CDR3 has 12 amino acids. Germline V gives CDR1 DFQATT, CDR2 SNEGSKA (reference sequence). Trimming pared 0 bases from V and 5 bases from J, leaving 7 bases between. CDR3 loop: CSAREGGYGYTF. The CDR3 coding sequence is TGCAGTGCTAGAGAGGGAGGATATGGCTACACCTTC.

This sequence joins TRBV15 and TRBJ2-7; D tentatively reads TRBD1 or TRBD2 (5 bases each). The CDR3 extends over 14 amino acids. Germline-derived CDR1 and CDR2 are LNHNV and YYDKDF (reference sequence). V was shortened by 10 bases and J by 0 bases, with 16 bases between the two germline ends. The DNA for the CDR3 is TGTGCCAACCATGGGACGGCATTCTCCTACGAGCAGTACGTC. This translates into CANHGTAFSYEQYV.

This clonotype was observed a handful of times. The chain recombines TRBV20-1 with TRBJ2-1; D is unclear. The CDR3 has 12 residues. The germline CDR1 and CDR2 sequences are DFQATT and SNEGSKA (reference sequence). The ends were cut back, 1 base at V and 5 bases at J, with 6 bases in the middle. CDR3 sequence reads: CSARGNDNEQFF. The CDR3 DNA follows: TGCAGTGCTAGAGGGAATGACAATGAGCAGTTCTTC.

The chain combines TRBV5-1 with TRBJ1-4; TRBD1 is a possible D gene (6 bases). The ends were cut back, 1 base at V and 4 bases at J, with 11 bases in the middle. Germline assignment: CDR1 SGHRS and CDR2 YFSETQ. The CDR3 contains 15 residues. CDR3 DNA: TGCGCCAGCAGCTTGTTGGGACAACTTAATGAAAAACTGTTTTTT. Its translation is CASSLLGQLNEKLFF.

The chain links TRBV20-1 to TRBJ1-1, with D possibly TRBD1 on 6 matching bases. The germline gives CDR1 DFQATT, CDR2 SNEGSKA (reference sequence). V lost 7 bases and J 0 bases, leaving 18 bases between the germline ends. This CDR3 has 15 residues. The CDR3 spells CSVVGGRFMNTEAFF. DNA of the CDR3: TGCAGTGTGGTTGGGGGGCGTTTTATGAACACTGAAGCTTTCTTT.

This clonotype was seen only a few times. The rearrangement joins TRBV25-1 to TRBJ2-7; the D gene is possibly TRBD2 (6 bases). Trimming pared 0 bases from V and 1 base from J, leaving 10 bases between. Germline V lookup: CDR1 MGHDK, CDR2 SYGVNS. CDR3 length equals 15 residues. In nucleotides, the CDR3 is TGTGCCAGCAGTGAATATGGAGGGCTATCCTACGAGCAGTACTTC. It encodes CASSEYGGLSYEQYF.

The rearrangement uses TRBV28 and TRBJ2-1; D is possibly TRBD1 or TRBD2 (6 bases each). V gave up 5 bases and J gave up 10 bases, with 21 bases separating them. The CDR3 covers 15 residues. Germline-derived CDR1 and CDR2 are MDHEN and SYDVKM. As DNA, the CDR3 is TGTGCCAGCAGTAACCCCGGGGGCGCGATGGGGGAGCAGTTCTTC. The encoded protein is CASSNPGGAMGEQFF.

The chain couples TRBV21-1 to TRBJ2-1. TRBV21-1 is marked as a pseudogene. The CDR3 is 12 residues long. CDR3 residues: CASVRPYNEQFF. DNA for the CDR3: TGTGCCAGCGTCAGGCCCTACAATGAGCAGTTCTTC.

The chain recombines TRBV7-2 with TRBJ2-5; 12 bases agree with TRBD1. Per germline, CDR1 SGHTA and CDR2 FQGNSA. This CDR3 spans 14 amino acids. With 5 bases clipped from V and 5 bases from J, the junction kept 3 bases outside the gene matches. CDR3 bases: TGTGCCAGCAGCAGGGACAGGGGGCACGAGACCCAGTACTTC. Protein: CASSRDRGHETQYF.

This clonotype was seen repeatedly, ten times or more. The chain uses TRBV9 and TRBJ1-1, with D perhaps TRBD1 (6 bases). Germline V gene sequence: CDR1 SGDLS, CDR2 YYNGEE. The ends were cut back, 3 bases at V and 7 bases at J, with 13 bases in the middle. The CDR3 is 13 residues long. This CDR3 reads CASSAKLQGEAFF. DNA for the CDR3: TGTGCCAGCAGCGCAAAATTACAGGGTGAAGCTTTCTTT.

This clonotype has a handful of counts. The rearrangement joins TRBV20-1 to TRBJ1-5; D may be TRBD1 (5 bases). Trimming took off 2 bases at V and 4 bases at J, with 18 bases between the two ends. The CDR3 extends over 16 amino acids. Germline CDR1 DFQATT, CDR2 SNEGSKA (reference sequence). The CDR3 sequence: CSARSHEGSPNQPQHF. CDR3 nucleotides: TGCAGTGCTAGATCCCATGAGGGGTCCCCAAATCAGCCCCAGCATTTT.

The V and J genes are TRBV18 and TRBJ2-1, with D possibly TRBD2 on 6 matching bases. Germline CDR1 reads KGHSH; CDR2 reads LQKENI. The ends were cut back, 2 bases at V and 6 bases at J, with 11 bases in the middle. The CDR3 loop spans 14 amino acids. The CDR3 loop is CASSPFAGPNEQFF. In nucleotides, the CDR3 is TGTGCCAGCTCACCATTCGCGGGGCCCAATGAGCAGTTCTTC.

This clonotype was counted a few times. CDR3 DNA: TGTGCCAGCAGCCGCCCGGGACAGGGAAACTATGGCTACACCTTC. It encodes CASSRPGQGNYGYTF. This chain links TRBV28 with TRBJ1-2, with 9 bases lining up with TRBD1. The germline V gene has CDR1 MDHEN and CDR2 SYDVKM. The CDR3 runs to 15 residues. V lost 6 bases and J lost 2; bases outside the gene matches: 7.

This clonotype turned up a few times. The J gene is TRBJ2-2, the V gene TRBV18; no reliable D call. Germline CDR1 KGHSH, CDR2 LQKENI. This CDR3 spans 14 amino acids. Trimming pared 0 bases from V and 6 bases from J, leaving 8 bases between. The CDR3 DNA reads as TGTGCCAGCTCACCACCGTCATTGCCCGGGGAGCTGTTTTTT. It codes for CASSPPSLPGELFF.

A few counts support this clonotype. The chain is built from TRBV7-2 and TRBJ1-1; tentatively, D is TRBD1 (5 bases). The germline V gene encodes CDR1 SGHTA and CDR2 FQGNSA. CDR3 size: 14 residues. Trimming cost V 2 bases and J 11 bases, with 18 bases left between them. The CDR3 spells CASSLQLGLPLAFF. CDR3 in DNA: TGTGCCAGCAGCTTACAATTGGGACTCCCTCTCGCTTTCTTT.

The chain is built from TRBV7-9 and TRBJ2-1, with a possible D match to TRBD2 (6 bases). The CDR3 runs to 12 residues. Trimming shortened V by 3 bases and J by 10 bases, and 10 bases separated the two germline ends. Germline V gives CDR1 SEHNR, CDR2 FQNEAQ (reference sequence). CDR3 DNA: TGTGCCAGCAGCTTTGCAGCGGGCGAGCAGTTCTTC. Translating it yields CASSFAAGEQFF.

This clonotype appeared a few times. J is TRBJ2-7 and V is TRBV6-5, with a weak D call TRBD2 (6 bases). Trimming left V 7 bases short and J 9 bases short, with 16 bases between. Germline-derived CDR1 and CDR2 are MNHEY and SVGAGI. This CDR3 region has 12 residues. The CDR3 nucleotides read TGTGCCAGCACCGACGGGGGTCTGGGGCAGTACTTC. This gives the protein CASTDGGLGQYF.